These T cell receptor beta chains were read from a single sample in a study of cytotoxic CD8 clonotypes in ibrutinib-treated CLL. Produced via immunoSEQ multiplex PCR; TCRdb's table is partial and in-frame only. The sample includes 20,000 to 30,000 clones, 55% to 70% of them seen just once. Sequencing was performed on PBMCs, taken at disease progression, from a patient treated with ibrutinib. These receptor sequences come from a human donor with chronic lymphocytic leukemia. Both conserved end residues are part of each CDR3. D genes are given only for firm matches. Clone size is not always given. Where it is, it says once, few, many or a class for expanded clones.

>TRBD1|-|TRBJ1-6|TRBV7-4
TGTGCCAGCAGCTCCCCCGGACAGGTTTGGAACTTT
CASSSPGQVWNF
>-|few|TRBJ2-1|TRBV5-1
TGCGCCAGCAGCCCGGCAGGGGATGAGCAGTTCTTC
CASSPAGDEQFF
>-|once|TRBJ1-6|TRBV6-5
TGTGCCAGCAGTTACTCTCGGGGAACTTCACCCCTCCACTTT
CASSYSRGTSPLHF
>-|-|TRBJ1-2|TRBV9
TGTGCCAGCAGGGAGGACAGCAGCCCTTTCCCCTATGGCTACACCTTC
CASREDSSPFPYGYTF
>TRBD1|-|TRBJ2-3|TRBV11-2
TGTGCCAGCAGCTTCGGGCAGGAACAGGGGGCAGGAGATACGCAGTATTTT
CASSFGQEQGAGDTQYF
>TRBD1|-|TRBJ2-7|TRBV5-6
TGTGCCAGCAGCTTGGCCGGGACAGGGGGCTACGAGCAGTACTTC
CASSLAGTGGYEQYF
>TRBD2|-|TRBJ2-7|TRBV11-2
TGTGCCAGCAGCTTAATGATGACGGGGGGGGTCGAGCAGTACTTC
CASSLMMTGGVEQYF
>TRBD1|once|TRBJ1-6|TRBV4-1
TGCGCCAGCAGCCACGGCCCCGGGACAGATAATTCACCCCTCCACTTT
CASSHGPGTDNSPLHF
>-|-|TRBJ1-1|TRBV5-8
TGTGCCAGCAGCGTTAAGGGAGGGGGGAGCACTGAAGCTTTCTTT
CASSVKGGGSTEAFF
>-|-|TRBJ1-5|TRBV21-1
TGTGCCAGCAGCAATCAAGGGGCCTGCAATCAGCCCCAGCATTTT
CASSNQGACNQPQHF
>TRBD1|-|TRBJ2-7|TRBV9
TGTGCCAGCAGCGTAGCCGGGGACAGTTTTGAGCAGTACTTC
CASSVAGDSFEQYF
>-|once|TRBJ2-7|TRBV7-2
TGTGCCAGCAGCTTCGGCAGGGGGAGGTACGAGCAGTACTTC
CASSFGRGRYEQYF
>TRBD1|-|TRBJ1-4|TRBV20-1
TGCAGTGCGTCCCAAGACAGGGCTCTCTTT
CSASQDRALF
>-|-|TRBJ1-5|TRBV10-3
TGTGCCATCAGTGAGGGCCCGGATCAGCCCCAGCATTTT
CAISEGPDQPQHF
>TRBD2|-|TRBJ2-7|TRBV7-6
TGTGCCAGCAGCTTATGGGAGGGACTAGCGGGGGGAAAGCAGTACTTC
CASSLWEGLAGGKQYF
>-|-|TRBJ1-1|TRBV10-3
TGTGCCATCAGAGCCGACAGTATGAACACTGAAGCTTTCTTT
CAIRADSMNTEAFF
>-|-|TRBJ1-3|TRBV30
TGTGCCTGGAGCCGAATACAGGGAACGGGAACCATATATTTT
CAWSRIQGTGTIYF
>TRBD1|once|TRBJ1-2|TRBV6-5
TGTGCCAGCAACTCGGGACAGCTTGGGGGCTATGGCTACACCTTC
CASNSGQLGGYGYTF
>-|few|TRBJ1-2|TRBV27
TGTGCCAGCAGTTTTCTGGGCAGGAAAGACTATGGCTACACCTTC
CASSFLGRKDYGYTF
>TRBD2|-|TRBJ2-5|TRBV13
TGTGCCAGCAGCGTAGAGGGGCTAGCGGGGGATCAAGAGACCCAGTACTTC
CASSVEGLAGDQETQYF
>-|-|TRBJ2-6|TRBV4-1
TGCGCCAGCGGACCGGGAAGCTCTGGGGCCAACGTCCTGACTTTC
CASGPGSSGANVLTF
>TRBD2|-|TRBJ2-7|TRBV9
TGTGCCAGCAGCGTAGGTAGTGGACTAGCAGACCACGAGCAGTACTTC
CASSVGSGLADHEQYF
>-|-|TRBJ1-1|TRBV7-9
TGTGCCAGCAGCTCCCAGGCCAACAGGAGGGACGCTTTCTTT
CASSSQANRRDAFF
>-|-|TRBJ2-7|TRBV30
TGTGCCTGGAGTGTCCGGACACCCTACGAGCAGTACTTC
CAWSVRTPYEQYF
>TRBD1|few|TRBJ2-1|TRBV11-2
TGTGCCAGCAGCTTAGGGGGACAGGGAAATGAGCAGTTCTTC
CASSLGGQGNEQFF
>-|-|TRBJ1-2|TRBV14
TGTGCCAGCAGCCAAGCGGGCCCCCTGGGCTACACCTTC
CASSQAGPLGYTF
>TRBD1|-|TRBJ2-1|TRBV29-1
TGCAGCGCTTCCGGACAGGTTTACAATGAGCAGTTCTTC
CSASGQVYNEQFF
>TRBD2|-|TRBJ2-7|TRBV6-1
TGTGCCAGCAGTGAAGAAAGCGGGGGAAAGGACGAGCAGTACTTC
CASSEESGGKDEQYF
>TRBD1|-|TRBJ1-5|TRBV7-9
TGTGCCAGCAGCCCGGACAGGTGGAATCAGCCCCAGCATTTT
CASSPDRWNQPQHF
>-|-|TRBJ1-1|TRBV5-1
TGCGCCAGCAGCTTGGCACCGGGACATCAGAACACTGAAGCTTTCTTT
CASSLAPGHQNTEAFF
>-|once|TRBJ1-1|TRBV5-4
-
CASSSSTGGNTEAFF
>-|-|TRBJ1-2|TRBV29-1
TGCAGCGTTAAAGGGGGGCCGGGTCATGGCTACACCTTC
CSVKGGPGHGYTF
>-|-|TRBJ2-3|TRBV5-1
TGCGCCAGCAGCTTGAACGGGGGTAGCACAGATACGCAGTATTTT
CASSLNGGSTDTQYF
>-|-|TRBJ1-1|TRBV5-6
TGTGCCAGCAGCTTGATTCAATCAGGGACTGAAGCTTTCTTT
CASSLIQSGTEAFF
>-|-|TRBJ2-7|TRBV7-9
TGTGCCAGCAGCGGCGTTGTGTCAGGATCCCACGAGCAGTACTTC
CASSGVVSGSHEQYF
>-|-|TRBJ2-3|TRBV5-1
TGCGCCAGCAGCCCATGGGGGCGGACAGATACGCAGTATTTT
CASSPWGRTDTQYF
>-|few|TRBJ1-6|TRBV2
TGTGCCAGCATGACAGATTCACCCCTCCACTTT
CASMTDSPLHF
>-|-|TRBJ1-1|TRBV6-5
TGTGCCATCGGACAGATGAACACTGAAGCTTTCTTT
CAIGQMNTEAFF
>-|few|TRBJ2-7|TRBV6-5
TGTGCCAGCAGTTTTGACTGGACTGGGCACGAGCAGTACTTC
CASSFDWTGHEQYF
>-|few|TRBJ1-5|TRBV7-8
TGTGCCAGCAGCTTAGAAGGGTTCCAGCCCCAGCATTTT
CASSLEGFQPQHF
>-|-|TRBJ1-6|TRBV18
TGTGCCAGCTCACCCCGGTTGTGGGAGTCGGGTTCACCCCTCCACTTT
CASSPRLWESGSPLHF
>TRBD1|-|TRBJ2-7|TRBV4-1
TGCGCCAGCAGTCCCGGGACAGGGGGCTACTACGAGCAGTACTTC
CASSPGTGGYYEQYF
>-|few|TRBJ1-2|TRBV2
TGTGCCAGCAGGGGGGGACGTTCCAACTATGGCTACACCTTC
CASRGGRSNYGYTF
>-|-|TRBJ1-5|TRBV9
TGTGCCAGCAGCGTGGAAGGTATCCCAGATCAGCCCCAGCATTTT
CASSVEGIPDQPQHF
>-|-|TRBJ1-5|TRBV5-8
TGTGCCAGCAGCAACGACAGACTACGGCCCCAGCATTTT
CASSNDRLRPQHF
>-|-|TRBJ1-1|TRBV4-3
TGCGCCAGCAGCAACAGAGCGGGGGGCGTGAACACTGAAGCTTTCTTT
CASSNRAGGVNTEAFF
>TRBD1|-|TRBJ2-3|TRBV30
TGTGCCGGTCGGACAGGGACCCGCCAGGATACGCAGTATTTT
CAGRTGTRQDTQYF